The text below deals with one T cell receptor beta chain. The target antigen is unknown. This sample was taken from a study of cytomegalovirus exposure and HLA in healthy donors. The PCR contained 60 Vbeta and 13 Jbeta primers. The method was immunoSEQ multiplex PCR; TCRdb's version includes in-frame clones alone and lacks a portion of them. The sample yields 150,000 to 200,000 clones, 65% to 75% seen once. There are 15 residues in the CDR3. Unmatched junction bases numbered 5, after V lost 5 bases and J lost 7 bases. Germline V gene sequence: CDR1 MDHEN, CDR2 SYDVKM. Study-level points and caveats: Investigators reported 150 to 200 TCR beta chains as tied to cytomegalovirus.

The receptor was derived from a girl aged 10-17 years in good health and CMV-seronegative. The chain is built from TRBV28 and TRBJ2-3, with 14 bases lining up with TRBD2. The sequenced material came from PBMCs. This chain's CDR3 is CASSPTSGGVYTQYF. The CDR3 coding sequence is TGTGCCAGCAGTCCGACTAGCGGGGGGGTTTATACGCAGTATTTT.